This T cell receptor beta chain was identified in a study of T cell repertoires in cytomegalovirus infection. On the study more broadly: It can be stated that public TCR beta signatures indicated CMV infection as well as a matching HLA type. Study conclusions and caveats: There were HLA-C-restricted CMV-specific TCR beta clonotypes dominating the ex vivo response. CMV carriers with the relevant HLA were identified by cumulative public TCR beta family frequency.

Via MiXCR, TCRdb re-called the reads, giving one row per CDR3 protein. The sample holds fewer than 850,000 distinct CDR3 sequences, almost 30% seen once. The CDR3 is 13 amino acids. Germline-derived CDR1 and CDR2 are KGHDR and SFDVKD. The V and J ends lost 11 bases and 0 bases, in that order; junction bases with no gene match: 3. Comments on this clonotype: Its cognate antigen is unknown.

Source: cultured CD8+ T cells from PBMCs, taken from culture after CMV antigen stimulation. The TCR sequence derives from a human donor in good health (CMV status not recorded). Some clones in this sample may be carry-over from other donors' samples. V gene TRBV24-1 combines with J gene TRBJ2-3; 8 nucleotides align to TRBD2. The CDR3 DNA is TGTGCCAGCGGGGGGAGGAGCACAGATACGCAGTATTTT. This gives the protein CASGGRSTDTQYF.